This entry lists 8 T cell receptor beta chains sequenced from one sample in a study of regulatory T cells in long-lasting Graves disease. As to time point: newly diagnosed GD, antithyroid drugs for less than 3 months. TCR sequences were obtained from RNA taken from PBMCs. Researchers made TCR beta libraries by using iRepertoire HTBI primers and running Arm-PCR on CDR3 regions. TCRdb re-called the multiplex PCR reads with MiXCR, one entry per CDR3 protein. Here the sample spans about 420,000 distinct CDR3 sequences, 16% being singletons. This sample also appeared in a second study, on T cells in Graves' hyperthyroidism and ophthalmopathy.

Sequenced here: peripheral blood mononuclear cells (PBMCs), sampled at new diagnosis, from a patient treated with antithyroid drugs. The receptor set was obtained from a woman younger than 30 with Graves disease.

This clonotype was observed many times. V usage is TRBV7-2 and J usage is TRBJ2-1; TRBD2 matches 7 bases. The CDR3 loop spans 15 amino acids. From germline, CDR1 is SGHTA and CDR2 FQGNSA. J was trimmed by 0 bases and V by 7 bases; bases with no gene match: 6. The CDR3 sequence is CASTRERGSYNEQFF. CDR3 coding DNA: TGTGCCAGCACCCGAGAGCGGGGCTCCTACAATGAGCAGTTCTTC. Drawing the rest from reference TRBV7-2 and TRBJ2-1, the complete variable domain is GAGVSQSPSNKVTEKGKDVELRCDPISGHTALYWYRQSLGQGLEFLIYFQGNSAPDKSGLPSDRFSAERTGGSVSTLTIQRTQQEDSAVYLCASTRERGSYNEQFFGPGTRLTVL.

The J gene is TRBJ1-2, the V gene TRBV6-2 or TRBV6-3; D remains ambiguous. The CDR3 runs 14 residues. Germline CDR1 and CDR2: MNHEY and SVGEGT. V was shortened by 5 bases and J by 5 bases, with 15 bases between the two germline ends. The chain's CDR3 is CASSESGMGYGYTF. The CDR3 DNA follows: TGTGCCAGCAGTGAATCCGGGATGGGTTATGGCTACACCTTC.

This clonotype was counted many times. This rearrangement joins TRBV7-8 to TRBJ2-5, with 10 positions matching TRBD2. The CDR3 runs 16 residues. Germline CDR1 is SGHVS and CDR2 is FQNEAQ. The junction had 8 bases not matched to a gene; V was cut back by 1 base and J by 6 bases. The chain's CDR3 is CASSLVSSGSRKTQYF. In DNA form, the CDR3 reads TGTGCCAGCAGCTTAGTGTCTAGCGGGAGTCGGAAGACCCAGTACTTC.

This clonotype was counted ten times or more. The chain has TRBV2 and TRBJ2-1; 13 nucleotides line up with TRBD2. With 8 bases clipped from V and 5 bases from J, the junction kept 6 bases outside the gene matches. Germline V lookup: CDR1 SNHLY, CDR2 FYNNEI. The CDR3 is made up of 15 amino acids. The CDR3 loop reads CASRAGTSGNNEQFF. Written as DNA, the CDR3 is TGTGCCAGCCGGGCCGGGACTAGCGGGAACAATGAGCAGTTCTTC.

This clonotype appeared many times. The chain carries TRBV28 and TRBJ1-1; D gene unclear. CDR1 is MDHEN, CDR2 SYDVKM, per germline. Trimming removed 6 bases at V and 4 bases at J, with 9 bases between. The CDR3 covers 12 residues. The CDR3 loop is CASSPRTTEAFF. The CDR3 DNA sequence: TGTGCCAGCAGCCCGAGGACCACTGAAGCTTTCTTT.

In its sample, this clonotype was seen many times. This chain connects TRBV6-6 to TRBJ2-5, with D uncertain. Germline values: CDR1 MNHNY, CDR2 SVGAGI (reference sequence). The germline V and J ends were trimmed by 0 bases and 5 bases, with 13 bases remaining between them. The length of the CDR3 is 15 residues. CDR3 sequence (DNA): TGTGCCAGCAGTTACTCGATTCTGGGTGGCGAGACCCAGTACTTC. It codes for CASSYSILGGETQYF.

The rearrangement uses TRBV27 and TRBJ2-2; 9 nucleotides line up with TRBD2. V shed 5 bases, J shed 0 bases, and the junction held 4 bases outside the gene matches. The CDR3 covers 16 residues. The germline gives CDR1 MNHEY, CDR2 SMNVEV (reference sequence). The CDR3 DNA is TGTGCCAGCAGTCCCTTAGCGGGGGCGAACACCGGGGAGCTGTTTTTT. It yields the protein CASSPLAGANTGELFF.

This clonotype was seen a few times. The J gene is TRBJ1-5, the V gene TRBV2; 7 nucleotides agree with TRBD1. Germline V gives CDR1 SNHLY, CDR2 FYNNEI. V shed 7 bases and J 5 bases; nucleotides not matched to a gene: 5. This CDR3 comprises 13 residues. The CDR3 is CASTGQRYQPQHF. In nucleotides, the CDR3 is TGTGCCAGCACGGGACAGAGGTATCAGCCCCAGCATTTT.